What follows are 24 T cell receptor beta chains derived from one specimen sequenced in a study of post-analysis software for immune sequencing data. Presence of unique molecular identifiers characterized the TCR beta cDNA libraries. A single record per CDR3 protein comes from TCRdb applying MiXCR to the PCR reads. This table holds 750,000 to 950,000 distinct CDR3 sequences, about half found once. No antigen is known for these receptors. General observations from the study: Patients showed TRBV5-6, TRBV5-1 and TRBV20-1 among about five TRBV segments more frequent than in controls.

The sequencing sample was made of blood. The receptors originated from a girl between 10 and 17 years old with multiple sclerosis.

This clonotype was observed once. The J gene is TRBJ2-1, the V gene TRBV11-1, with 7 bases that match TRBD2. CDR3 length: 15 residues. CDR1 and CDR2 (germline): SGHAT, FQDESV (reference sequence). V gave up 5 bases and J gave up 7 bases; unmatched junction bases: 11. The CDR3 loop reads CASSPGRSGLNEQFF. The DNA for the CDR3 is TGTGCCAGCAGCCCCGGGAGGAGTGGCTTAAATGAGCAGTTCTTC.

The chain recombines TRBV29-1 with TRBJ2-3; 9 nucleotides agree with TRBD1. V lost 1 base to trimming and J lost 2 bases; unmatched junction nucleotides: 10. Looked up from germline, CDR1 is SQVTM and CDR2 is ANQGSEA. The CDR3 is made up of 17 amino acids. This CDR3 is CSVEGFPGQGPTDTQYF. The CDR3 DNA is TGCAGCGTTGAAGGGTTTCCGGGACAGGGACCCACAGATACGCAGTATTTT.

The chain carries TRBV20-1 and TRBJ2-4, with D uncertain. The DNA end favors TRBJ2-5, so the J call may be wrong. This CDR3 comprises 15 residues. Germline CDR1 DFQATT, CDR2 SNEGSKA (reference sequence). CDR3 sequence (DNA): TGCAGTGCTAGCCCCCCAGTGGTCAAGAAAGAGACCCAGTACTTC. It yields the protein CSASPPVVKKETQYF.

To note about this clonotype: A much larger clone differs from this one at a single base, so this may be a read error. This rearrangement joins TRBV9 to TRBJ2-3, with D uncertain. V gave up 0 bases and J gave up 3 bases, with 2 bases separating them. Germline V gene sequence: CDR1 SGDLS, CDR2 YYNGEE. The CDR3 contains 12 residues. CDR3 sequence reads: CASSVETDTQYF. CDR3 bases: TGTGCCAGCAGCGTAGAAACAGATACGCAGTATTTT.

Concerning this clonotype itself: The junction does not match germline at one end; this may be a read error. The V and J genes are TRBV7-2 and TRBJ2-3; 9 nucleotides agree with TRBD1. The CDR3 contains 16 residues. Germline CDR1 and CDR2: SGHTA and FQGNSA. CDR3 loop: CANSARTGAPTDTQYF. CDR3 in DNA: TGTGCCAACAGCGCCCGGACAGGGGCCCCCACAGATACGCAGTATTTT.

This clonotype was counted between two and nine times. The chain is built from TRBV9 and TRBJ2-6; D is unclear. The V end was cut by 4 bases, the J end by 1 base, with 12 bases between. The CDR3 totals 16 residues. CDR1 and CDR2 from the germline V gene are SGDLS and YYNGEE. The CDR3 DNA is TGTGCCAGCAGCCCCCGATTGGAGTCTGGGGCCAACGTCCTGACTTTC. Translated, it gives CASSPRLESGANVLTF.

The J gene is TRBJ2-7, the V gene TRBV24-1; no clear D. CDR3 length: 13 amino acids. V was trimmed by 0 bases and J by 4 bases, leaving 6 bases between them. Germline values: CDR1 KGHDR, CDR2 SFDVKD. The CDR3 region has the DNA TGTGCCACCAGTGATTTGCAAGGGTACGAGCAGTACTTC. As protein: CATSDLQGYEQYF.

V usage is TRBV6-2 or TRBV6-3 and J usage is TRBJ2-7; 7 nucleotides align to TRBD1. CDR1 MNHEY and CDR2 SVGEGT come from the germline V gene. The junction had 10 bases not matched to a gene; V was cut back by 7 bases and J by 4 bases. CDR3 length: 14 residues. The CDR3 bases are TGTGCCAGCAACCTCGGACAGGACCTGTACGAGCAGTACTTC. Its protein product is CASNLGQDLYEQYF.

CDR3 loop: CASSRAGAQETQYF. The CDR3 bases are TGTGCCAGCAGCCGCGCCGGGGCCCAAGAGACCCAGTACTTC. The chain has TRBV3-1 and TRBJ2-5, with D perhaps being TRBD1 or TRBD2 (5 bases each). Germline V gives CDR1 LGHDT, CDR2 YNNKEL (reference sequence). The CDR3 is made up of 14 amino acids. V gave up 4 bases and J gave up 1 base, with 10 bases separating them.

This clonotype was detected a few times. The chain couples TRBV20-1 to TRBJ2-4, with TRBD2 matching over 11 bases. The DNA end favors TRBJ2-7, so the J call may be wrong. The CDR3 totals 14 residues. Germline V CDR1 and CDR2: DFQATT, SNEGSKA (reference sequence). For the CDR3, the DNA is TGCAGTGCTGTTCTAGCGGGAGGTCGCTACGAGCAGTACTTC. Protein sequence: CSAVLAGGRYEQYF.

The rearrangement joins TRBV11-2 to TRBJ2-1; 11 bases map to TRBD2. J gave up 7 bases and V 6 bases, and 5 bases lay outside the gene matches. There are 14 residues in the CDR3. Germline lookup yields CDR1 SGHAT and CDR2 FQNNGV. CDR3 in amino acids: CASSPSGRINEQFF. For the CDR3, the DNA is TGTGCCAGCAGTCCTAGCGGGAGGATTAATGAGCAGTTCTTC.

This clonotype was counted a few times. This chain joins TRBV5-1 and TRBJ2-7; 8 bases match TRBD1. The CDR3 is made up of 14 amino acids. The germline gives CDR1 SGHRS, CDR2 YFSETQ. Trimming removed 5 bases from V and 3 bases from J; junction bases left unmatched: 7. The CDR3 sequence: CASRGTGAFYEQYF. DNA of the CDR3: TGCGCCAGCAGAGGGACAGGAGCCTTCTACGAGCAGTACTTC.

The gene calls are TRBV14 and TRBJ1-2; the D is unclear. Trimming cost V 3 bases and J 4 bases, with 12 bases left between them. From germline, CDR1 is SGHDN and CDR2 FVKESK. The CDR3 runs 14 residues. In DNA, the CDR3 is TGTGCCAGCAGCCAGGCACATGAGGCCTATGGCTACACCTTC. Its translation: CASSQAHEAYGYTF.

This chain links TRBV6-5 with TRBJ2-1; 8 nucleotides line up with TRBD2. Per germline, CDR1 MNHEY and CDR2 SVGAGI. CDR3 length: 15 residues. V gave up 2 bases and J gave up 9 bases; unmatched junction bases: 9. The CDR3 spells CASSYETRAGAEQFF. The CDR3 DNA sequence: TGTGCCAGCAGTTACGAGACAAGAGCGGGAGCTGAGCAGTTCTTC.

This clonotype appeared a few times. The J gene is TRBJ2-7, the V gene TRBV20-1; 9 bases are shared with TRBD2. This CDR3 has 15 amino acids. Trimming at V came to 6 bases and at J to 4 bases, leaving 13 bases not matched to a gene. CDR1 and CDR2 (germline): DFQATT, SNEGSKA (reference sequence). The chain's CDR3 is CSAKAPGLAYYEQYF. The DNA of the CDR3 is TGCAGTGCAAAGGCCCCCGGACTAGCGTATTACGAGCAGTACTTC.

There are a few counts of this clonotype. This chain connects TRBV5-4 to TRBJ2-1; D assignment may be TRBD1 or TRBD2 (6 bases each). The V and J ends lost 0 bases and 10 bases respectively, with 23 bases between them. The germline gives CDR1 SGHNT, CDR2 YYREEE (reference sequence). This CDR3 has 17 residues. The CDR3 DNA is TGTGCCAGCAGCTTGGGGCCCGTCCATCCTCTAGGGGGGGAGCAGTTCTTC. It translates to CASSLGPVHPLGGEQFF.

This clonotype was found a few times. The J gene is TRBJ1-2, the V gene TRBV20-1; TRBD1 agrees at 8 bases. From germline, CDR1 is DFQATT and CDR2 SNEGSKA (reference sequence). The CDR3 extends over 15 amino acids. Germline trimming cut 6 bases from V and 3 bases from J; bases unmatched to any gene: 12. DNA of the CDR3: TGCAGTGCAACTACAGGACAGGGAAGGGACTATGGCTACACCTTC. This encodes CSATTGQGRDYGYTF.

The chain recombines TRBV9 with TRBJ2-6; D ambiguous. The CDR3 runs 14 residues. The germline CDR1 and CDR2 sequences are SGDLS and YYNGEE. V was clipped by 3 bases and J by 0 bases, with 4 bases between them. DNA of the CDR3: TGTGCCAGCAGCGCTGTCTCTGGGGCCAACGTCCTGACTTTC. Its protein is CASSAVSGANVLTF.

This clonotype was detected a few times. This chain joins TRBV7-9 and TRBJ2-5; 10 nucleotides agree with TRBD1. Germline V gene data show CDR1 as SEHNR and CDR2 as FQNEAQ (reference sequence). The CDR3 totals 15 residues. J was trimmed by 3 bases and V by 5 bases; bases with no gene match: 6. CDR3 coding DNA: TGTGCCAGCAGCCACCGGGACAGGGGTAAAGAGACCCAGTACTTC. This sequence encodes CASSHRDRGKETQYF.

V and J are TRBV6-6 and TRBJ2-1; D is uncertain. The J call may be incorrect, as the DNA end agrees better with TRBJ2-7. CDR3 size: 14 residues. The germline V gene has CDR1 MNHNY and CDR2 SVGAGI (reference sequence). The CDR3 nucleotides are TGTGCCAGCAGTTACTCCCAGGTTTACAATGAGCAGTACTTC. Its translation is CASSYSQVYNEQYF.

The rearrangement links TRBV6-5 to TRBJ2-3; no clear D gene. The germline V gene encodes CDR1 MNHEY and CDR2 SVGAGI. The V gene lost 0 bases and the J gene lost 5 bases, with 12 bases spanning the gap. The CDR3 consists of 15 residues. This chain's CDR3 is CASSYSIGSGDTQYF. CDR3 bases: TGTGCCAGCAGTTACTCGATAGGTTCTGGAGATACGCAGTATTTT.

The chain joins TRBV27 to TRBJ2-1; 8 bases agree with TRBD2. V shed 5 bases and J 5 bases; nucleotides not matched to a gene: 8. Germline loops: CDR1 MNHEY, CDR2 SMNVEV (reference sequence). This CDR3 has 15 amino acids. In nucleotides, the CDR3 is TGTGCCAGCAGTCAAATAGCGGGAATGGACAATGAGCAGTTCTTC. It translates to CASSQIAGMDNEQFF.

This clonotype has more than one count but fewer than ten. The genes are TRBV4-1 and TRBJ1-2, with D possibly matching TRBD1 (6 bases). The V end lost 0 bases, the J end lost 8 bases, and 16 bases lay between the germline ends. Germline CDR1 reads MGHRA; CDR2 reads YSYEKL. CDR3 length: 15 residues. The CDR3 is CASSQDTGRGWGYTF. The CDR3, as DNA: TGCGCCAGCAGCCAAGATACAGGGAGGGGATGGGGCTACACCTTC.

This chain connects TRBV7-2 to TRBJ2-7; 11 positions agree with TRBD2. Germline V gives CDR1 SGHTA, CDR2 FQGNSA. CDR3 length: 15 amino acids. V lost 2 bases, J lost 6 bases, and 6 bases stayed unmatched. The CDR3 here is CASSLRLAGRCEQYF. CDR3 in DNA: TGTGCCAGCAGCTTACGACTAGCGGGACGATGCGAGCAGTACTTC.